The 32 T cell receptor beta chains in this list originate from one sample, sequenced in a study of blood T cell repertoires in COVID-19. Sequencing used immunoSEQ multiplex PCR; TCRdb keeps in-frame clones, though not all of them. The sample yields some 48,000 clones, 70% to 90% seen once. Sequencing input: peripheral blood. These receptors were obtained from a woman at least 80 years old with COVID-19, enrolled during active disease.

The chain recombines TRBV5-1 with TRBJ1-1, with D perhaps matching TRBD1 (5 bases). The germline V gene encodes CDR1 SGHRS and CDR2 YFSETQ. Trimming removed 0 bases from V and 5 bases from J, with 11 bases in between. This CDR3 is 14 amino acids long. The DNA for the CDR3 is TGCGCCAGCAGCTTGGTGGCGGGGGTTACTGAAGCTTTCTTT. This translates into CASSLVAGVTEAFF.

The chain combines TRBV18 with TRBJ1-1; D call uncertain. Germline V gene lookup returns CDR1 KGHSH and CDR2 LQKENI. The CDR3 is made up of 16 amino acids. V gave up 11 bases and J gave up 0 bases, with 22 bases separating them. The chain's CDR3 is CASTVGGTAMNTEAFF. Written as DNA, the CDR3 is TGTGCCTCGACCGTGGGAGGAACAGCGATGAACACTGAAGCTTTCTTT.

The V gene is TRBV10-1, the J gene TRBJ1-1, with D unclear. Germline values: CDR1 WNHNN, CDR2 SYGVQD (reference sequence). The CDR3 consists of 13 residues. V dropped 3 bases and J dropped 2 bases, with 7 bases sitting between them. The CDR3 region has the DNA TGCGCCAGCAGTGAAAATCATAACACTGAAGCTTTCTTT. It is translated as CASSENHNTEAFF.

The V gene is TRBV19, the J gene TRBJ1-1, with 8 bases lining up with TRBD1. CDR3 length equals 15 residues. Germline V gives CDR1 LNHDA, CDR2 SQIVND (reference sequence). V lost 9 bases to trimming and J lost 3 bases; unmatched junction nucleotides: 12. The CDR3 DNA follows: TGTGCCAGCCGAACCCCAGGGGGCGCGTACACTGAAGCTTTCTTT. This encodes CASRTPGGAYTEAFF.

V gene TRBV7-9 combines with J gene TRBJ2-1, with D hard to call. The CDR3 sequence is 16 residues long. Deletions cut 0 bases from V and 3 bases from J, with 12 bases between. CDR1 and CDR2 from the germline V gene are SEHNR and FQNEAQ (reference sequence). The CDR3, as DNA: TGTGCCAGCAGCTTAGCTCGACACCAGCACTACAATGAGCAGTTCTTC. It encodes CASSLARHQHYNEQFF.

J is TRBJ1-1 and V is TRBV10-3; no reliable D call. This CDR3 has 13 residues. Germline CDR1 reads ENHRY; CDR2 reads SYGVKD. V lost 3 bases, J lost 1 base, and 6 bases lay in between. CDR3: CAISDNRNTEAFF. CDR3 nucleotides: TGTGCCATCAGTGATAACAGGAACACTGAAGCTTTCTTT.

This clone was seen once. The chain recombines TRBV5-5 with TRBJ1-2, with D possibly matching TRBD1 (5 bases). This CDR3 has 16 amino acids. Germline V gene data show CDR1 as SGHKS and CDR2 as YYEKEE (reference sequence). Trimming took off 4 bases at V and 8 bases at J, with 24 bases between the two ends. In DNA, the CDR3 is TGTGCCAGCAGCGAAACCGCCTTCGTGCAGGGTAAAGGCTACACCTTC. Its protein product is CASSETAFVQGKGYTF.

This rearrangement joins TRBV6-4 to TRBJ2-1; tentatively, D is TRBD2 (6 bases). The ends were cut back, 6 bases at V and 3 bases at J, with 12 bases in the middle. Looked up from germline, CDR1 is MRHNA and CDR2 is SNTAGT. This CDR3 comprises 14 residues. For the CDR3, the DNA is TGTGCCAGCAGGCTCGGGACTGGCTACAATGAGCAGTTCTTC. This gives the protein CASRLGTGYNEQFF.

Points on this clone: Because the CDR3's place on the DNA is in doubt, the DNA is left out and the CDR3 is given as listed by TCRdb. This chain connects TRBV12-3 or TRBV12-4 to TRBJ2-7; TRBD1 reflects the table's D call only, with no check against the DNA. The CDR3 contains 12 residues when both ends are counted. The CDR3: CASSFGQGASYF.

J is TRBJ1-4 and V is TRBV15; D not certain. This CDR3 spans 15 amino acids. Germline CDR1 LNHNV, CDR2 YYDKDF (reference sequence). The V end was cut by 3 bases, the J end by 2 bases, with 10 bases between. The CDR3 DNA reads as TGTGCCACCAGCAGGGCTGTTTCGACTAATGAAAAACTGTTTTTT. Translation gives CATSRAVSTNEKLFF.

The rearrangement links TRBV30 to TRBJ2-7, with 8 positions matching TRBD2. Germline values: CDR1 GTSNPN, CDR2 SVGIG (reference sequence). The CDR3 sequence is 14 residues long. With V trimmed by 2 bases and J by 5 bases, 8 bases remained unmatched. As DNA, the CDR3 is TGTGCCTGGAGTTCCGGGACTAGGAGCCACGAGCAGTACTTC. Protein sequence: CAWSSGTRSHEQYF.

This chain connects TRBV18 to TRBJ1-2; a weak D match, TRBD1 (6 bases). The germline CDR1 and CDR2 sequences are KGHSH and LQKENI. Trimming cost V 5 bases and J 8 bases, with 18 bases left between them. This CDR3 region has 14 residues. The DNA of the CDR3 is TGTGCCAGCTCAGAAGATAAGGGGGTTCACGGCTACACCTTC. The encoded protein is CASSEDKGVHGYTF.

This chain links TRBV5-5 with TRBJ1-1, with D maybe TRBD1 (5 bases). CDR1 is SGHKS, CDR2 YYEKEE, per germline (reference sequence). The V end lost 2 bases, the J end lost 0 bases, and 8 bases lay between the germline ends. This CDR3 comprises 14 residues. The CDR3 DNA is TGTGCCAGCAGCTTCGGGGGAATGAACACTGAAGCTTTCTTT. It codes for CASSFGGMNTEAFF.

The chain joins TRBV5-1 to TRBJ1-1; a weak D match, TRBD1 (6 bases). V lost 4 bases and J 2 bases, leaving 18 bases between the germline ends. The CDR3 has 16 residues. The germline CDR1 and CDR2 sequences are SGHRS and YFSETQ. The CDR3 sequence is CASSPQTGTRNTEAFF. The CDR3 DNA is TGCGCCAGCAGCCCCCAGACAGGCACCCGCAACACTGAAGCTTTCTTT.

The CDR3 reads CATSREGRAGQPQHF. The CDR3 bases are TGTGCCACCAGCAGAGAGGGCAGGGCGGGGCAGCCCCAGCATTTT. The chain joins TRBV15 to TRBJ1-5; TRBD1 is a possible D gene (5 bases). V lost 0 bases and J lost 7, with 13 bases in between. Germline V CDR1 and CDR2: LNHNV, YYDKDF (reference sequence). The CDR3 is 15 amino acids.

The V gene is TRBV29-1, the J gene TRBJ2-5; TRBD1 is a possible D gene (5 bases). The V gene lost 8 bases and the J gene lost 5 bases, with 21 bases spanning the gap. The CDR3 is 14 amino acids. Germline V CDR1 and CDR2: SQVTM, ANQGSEA. CDR3 region: CSKGASSSPETQYF. The CDR3 DNA follows: TGCAGCAAAGGGGCCTCTTCCTCCCCTGAGACCCAGTACTTC.

Written as DNA, the CDR3 is TGTGCCAGCAGTTTGGGCGGGACCGACTCACCCCTCCACTTT. Protein sequence: CASSLGGTDSPLHF. The chain is built from TRBV28 and TRBJ1-6; D perhaps matches TRBD1 (5 bases). CDR1 is MDHEN and CDR2 is SYDVKM in the germline V gene. CDR3 size: 14 residues. V gave up 3 bases and J gave up 10 bases, with 13 bases separating them.

The V and J genes are TRBV19 and TRBJ2-3; 7 bases are shared with TRBD1. The CDR3 length is 14 residues. In germline, CDR1 is LNHDA, CDR2 SQIVND (reference sequence). The junction had 6 bases not matched to a gene; V was cut back by 7 bases and J by 2 bases. The CDR3 sequence: CASTSTGPTDTQYF. The CDR3 DNA reads as TGTGCCAGTACCTCGACAGGGCCCACAGATACGCAGTATTTT.

This clone was seen more than once but under ten times. The CDR3 is CASSTPGQMNTEAFF. Here the CDR3 DNA reads TGCGCCAGCAGCACACCGGGACAGATGAACACTGAAGCTTTCTTT. The chain couples TRBV5-1 to TRBJ1-1; 7 positions agree with TRBD1. Germline V CDR1 and CDR2: SGHRS, YFSETQ. With 4 bases clipped from V and 0 bases from J, the junction kept 6 bases outside the gene matches. The CDR3 totals 15 residues. The complete variable domain, with remaining parts taken from reference TRBV5-1 and TRBJ1-1, reads KAGVTQTPRYLIKTRGQQVTLSCSPISGHRSVSWYQQTPGQGLQFLFEYFSETQRNKGNFPGRFSGRQFSNSRSEMNVSTLELGDSALYLCASSTPGQMNTEAFFGQGTRLTVV.

V gene TRBV2 combines with J gene TRBJ1-2, with a tentative D call TRBD1 (5 bases). V lost 7 bases, J lost 3 bases, and 12 bases lay in between. The CDR3 is made up of 13 amino acids. Germline V gives CDR1 SNHLY, CDR2 FYNNEI. The CDR3 nucleotides are TGTGCCAGCATCAGGACATCTTACTATGGCTACACCTTC. Its translation: CASIRTSYYGYTF.

V is TRBV6-6 and J is TRBJ2-6, with D perhaps TRBD2 (6 bases). This CDR3 spans 17 amino acids. Looked up from germline, CDR1 is MNHNY and CDR2 is SVGAGI (reference sequence). V dropped 5 bases and J dropped 4 bases, with 18 bases sitting between them. The CDR3 spells CASSPPGGGTGANVLTF. In DNA form, the CDR3 reads TGTGCCAGCAGTCCCCCCGGAGGCGGGACCGGGGCCAACGTCCTGACTTTC.

The rearrangement joins TRBV5-6 to TRBJ1-1; unclear D gene. Trimming pared 7 bases from V and 1 base from J, leaving 5 bases between. CDR3 length: 11 amino acids. Germline loops: CDR1 SGHDT, CDR2 YYEEEE. The DNA for the CDR3 is TGTGCCAGCCGGGGGAACACTGAAGCTTTCTTT. Encoded protein: CASRGNTEAFF.

The chain recombines TRBV11-3 with TRBJ2-7, with TRBD1 identical over 7 bases. CDR1 and CDR2 (germline): SGHNT, YENEEA. V was clipped by 6 bases and J by 3 bases; unmatched bases: 5. The CDR3 extends over 13 amino acids. The CDR3 reads CASSQGQLYEQYF. Here the CDR3 DNA reads TGTGCCAGCAGTCAGGGACAGCTCTACGAGCAGTACTTC.

The gene calls are TRBV7-2 and TRBJ2-7, with TRBD2 identical over 8 bases. In germline, CDR1 is SGHTA, CDR2 FQGNSA. This CDR3 is 15 amino acids long. Trimming took 0 bases from V and 4 from J; bases not matched to a gene: 5. Here the CDR3 DNA reads TGTGCCAGCAGCTTAGCGAGTAGCGGGACTTACGAGCAGTACTTC. Translated, it gives CASSLASSGTYEQYF.

J is TRBJ1-5 and V is TRBV7-8; 7 bases fit TRBD1. From germline, CDR1 is SGHVS and CDR2 FQNEAQ. Trimming took 5 bases from V and 6 from J; bases not matched to a gene: 10. This CDR3 has 15 amino acids. The CDR3 spells CASSTGKRGLQPQHF. The CDR3, as DNA: TGTGCCAGCAGCACCGGGAAAAGGGGGCTTCAGCCCCAGCATTTT.

This clone was seen once. The rearrangement links TRBV11-2 to TRBJ1-4; a weak D match, TRBD1 (6 bases). Germline assignment: CDR1 SGHAT and CDR2 FQNNGV. This CDR3 region has 15 residues. V dropped 1 base and J dropped 8 bases, with 14 bases sitting between them. The CDR3 DNA reads TGTGCCAGCAGCTTAGCAGGACAGCCCGGCGAAAAACTGTTTTTT. This translates into CASSLAGQPGEKLFF.

The table lists this clone with a few counts. V is TRBV5-1 and J is TRBJ2-7; 9 bases match TRBD1. The junction had 5 bases not matched to a gene; V was cut back by 4 bases and J by 12 bases. CDR1 is SGHRS and CDR2 is YFSETQ in the germline V gene. This CDR3 is built from 11 residues. Here the CDR3 reads CASSPGQGRYF. As DNA, the CDR3 is TGCGCCAGCAGCCCGGGACAGGGACGGTACTTC.

This chain links TRBV3-1 (or the pseudogene TRBV3-2) with TRBJ1-2; D is unclear. Deletions cut 2 bases from V and 7 bases from J, with 11 bases between. There are 13 residues in the CDR3. The germline V gene encodes CDR1 LGHDT and CDR2 YNNKEL (reference sequence). The CDR3 sequence is CASSQLHTGGYTF. DNA of the CDR3: TGTGCCAGCAGCCAACTTCATACCGGTGGCTACACCTTC.

The chain joins TRBV7-9 to TRBJ2-1, with 12 bases fitting TRBD1. Trimming at V came to 4 bases and at J to 7 bases, leaving 5 bases not matched to a gene. From germline, CDR1 is SEHNR and CDR2 FQNEAQ (reference sequence). The CDR3 runs 15 residues. The chain's CDR3 is CASSSRDRGRNEQFF. In nucleotides, the CDR3 is TGTGCCAGCAGCTCCCGGGACAGGGGGCGAAATGAGCAGTTCTTC.

This chain connects TRBV18 to TRBJ2-1; D is unclear. V shed 3 bases and J shed 4 bases, with 10 bases lying between them. Germline CDR1 reads KGHSH; CDR2 reads LQKENI. The CDR3 is made up of 14 amino acids. The CDR3 loop reads CASSPGQAYNEQFF. CDR3 DNA: TGTGCCAGCTCACCGGGCCAGGCTTACAATGAGCAGTTCTTC.

The chain couples TRBV7-9 to TRBJ1-6, with 10 bases aligning to TRBD1. In germline, CDR1 is SEHNR, CDR2 FQNEAQ (reference sequence). The CDR3 consists of 16 residues. J gave up 10 bases and V 1 base, and 7 bases lay outside the gene matches. In nucleotides, the CDR3 is TGTGCCAGCAGCTTAGAGGGGGGGACAGGGGACTCACCCCTCCACTTT. Its protein product is CASSLEGGTGDSPLHF.

The gene calls are TRBV3-1 (or the pseudogene TRBV3-2) and TRBJ1-3; no clear D gene. This CDR3 has 16 residues. Trimming removed 4 bases at V and 1 base at J, with 14 bases between. Germline loops: CDR1 LGHDT, CDR2 YNNKEL (reference sequence). CDR3 sequence (DNA): TGTGCCAGCAGCCGCCCCGGGCGGGGTTCTGGAAACACCATATATTTT. Residues: CASSRPGRGSGNTIYF.